This note documents a single T cell receptor (beta chain) sequence. Original processing notes: The authors estimated nucleated cell counts from reference gene primer amplification. Produced via immunoSEQ multiplex PCR; TCRdb's table is partial and in-frame only. V, J and clone size were drawn from that table, and D and trimming were deduced from the DNA. The sample consists of some 150,000 clones, 75% to 90% of them appearing once. The source of the sample is a study of blood T cell repertoires in COVID-19. For the study at large: Samples taken during acute and convalescent COVID-19 were collected in the United States, Italy and Spain. PBMCs, B-cell-depleted T cells, or T cells were the source of the cDNA or gDNA that made up the material.

Germline V gene lookup returns CDR1 LNHDA and CDR2 SQIVND (reference sequence). After removal of 1 base from V and 0 bases from J, the junction contained 1 base not matched to a gene. This CDR3 region has 15 residues. This chain links TRBV19 with TRBJ2-3; 7 nucleotides align to TRBD1. Sequenced material: peripheral blood. The TCR sequence derives from a woman aged 55-69 years with active or convalescent COVID-19. CDR3 coding DNA: TGTGCCAGTAGTATAGGGGACAGAAGCACAGATACGCAGTATTTT. Protein product: CASSIGDRSTDTQYF.